Below are 19 T cell receptor beta chains sequenced from a single sample in a study of blood T cell repertoires in COVID-19. Data came from immunoSEQ multiplex PCR; TCRdb stores just in-frame clones and leaves some out. The sample lists some 270,000 clones; approximately 91% were seen once. The specimen sequenced was peripheral blood. The receptors were sampled from a man aged 45-65 years with acute or convalescent COVID-19.

The V call is TRBV30, the J call TRBJ1-5, with D perhaps matching TRBD1 (5 bases). CDR1 and CDR2 (germline): GTSNPN, SVGIG (reference sequence). Between the trimmed V and J ends, which lost 1 base and 1 base, there was a span of 8 bases. The CDR3 is 14 amino acids. DNA of the CDR3: TGTGCCTGGAGTGGGGGGGACAGCAATCAGCCCCAGCATTTT. Protein: CAWSGGDSNQPQHF. Using reference TRBV30 and TRBJ1-5 for the parts outside the CDR3, the full variable domain is SQTIHQWPATLVQPVGSPLSLECTVEGTSNPNLYWYRQAAGRGLQLLFYSVGIGQISSEVPQNLSASRPQDRQFILSSKKLLLSDSGFYLCAWSGGDSNQPQHFGDGTRLSIL.

This clone was found a few times. The chain recombines TRBV7-2 with TRBJ1-3, with D possibly matching TRBD1 (5 bases). The CDR3 is 13 residues long. Looked up from germline, CDR1 is SGHTA and CDR2 is FQGNSA. Between the trimmed V and J ends, which lost 4 bases and 9 bases, there was a span of 13 bases. The CDR3 here is CASSSLAGGTIYF. In nucleotides, the CDR3 is TGTGCCAGCAGCTCCTTGGCGGGGGGCACCATATATTTT.

The rearrangement links TRBV24-1 to TRBJ2-7; 7 bases line up with TRBD1. This CDR3 is built from 14 residues. The germline gives CDR1 KGHDR, CDR2 SFDVKD. After removal of 8 bases from V and 3 bases from J, the junction contained 9 bases not matched to a gene. The CDR3 reads CATTRQGEFYEQYF. Here the CDR3 DNA reads TGTGCCACCACTCGTCAGGGGGAATTCTACGAGCAGTACTTC.

The V gene is TRBV6-5, the J gene TRBJ2-1; 10 nucleotides match TRBD2. Looked up from germline, CDR1 is MNHEY and CDR2 is SVGAGI. Trimming cost V 7 bases and J 5 bases; bases outside gene matches: 8. CDR3 length: 15 residues. CDR3 DNA sequence: TGTGCCAGCAAGCGGCTAGCGGGGGTCGACAATGAGCAGTTCTTC. Residues: CASKRLAGVDNEQFF.

V gene TRBV5-4 combines with J gene TRBJ1-6; 12 bases map to TRBD1. Germline CDR1 and CDR2: SGHNT and YYREEE (reference sequence). The length of the CDR3 is 18 residues. With 4 bases clipped from V and 4 bases from J, the junction kept 9 bases outside the gene matches. Here the CDR3 reads CASSESGTGGLYNSPLHF. DNA of the CDR3: TGTGCCAGCAGCGAATCCGGGACAGGGGGCTTGTATAATTCACCCCTCCACTTT.

This clone was recorded a few times. The chain has TRBV9 and TRBJ1-5; the D gene is possibly TRBD1 (5 bases). The V and J ends lost 3 bases and 4 bases respectively, with 11 bases between them. The CDR3 totals 14 residues. The germline V gene has CDR1 SGDLS and CDR2 YYNGEE. CDR3 region: CASSAQGLNQPQHF. In DNA, the CDR3 is TGTGCCAGCAGCGCTCAGGGTCTAAATCAGCCCCAGCATTTT.

CDR3 residues: CASSGRSDTQYF. The CDR3 nucleotides are TGCGCCAGCAGCGGTAGATCAGATACGCAGTATTTT. The chain carries TRBV10-2 and TRBJ2-3; D not resolved. Germline V gives CDR1 WSHSY, CDR2 SAAADI. CDR3 length: 12 amino acids. V was pared by 6 bases and J by 4 bases, with 8 bases between.

The chain has TRBV4-1 and TRBJ1-6; unclear D gene. Germline CDR1 MGHRA, CDR2 YSYEKL. The CDR3 is 17 residues long. Trimming took off 3 bases at V and 7 bases at J, with 19 bases between the two ends. CDR3 amino acids: CASSHPPGYGLNSPLHF. The CDR3 DNA reads TGCGCCAGCAGCCACCCCCCGGGGTACGGATTAAATTCACCCCTCCACTTT.

The chain joins TRBV7-3 to TRBJ2-1; the D is unclear. The CDR3 totals 14 residues. V shed 3 bases and J shed 6 bases, with 12 bases lying between them. Germline V gene data show CDR1 as SGHTA and CDR2 as FQGTGA. The CDR3 sequence: CASSLRRGSNEQFF. The CDR3 DNA reads as TGTGCCAGCAGCTTGAGACGAGGATCCAATGAGCAGTTCTTC. The entire variable domain, with the rest obtained from reference TRBV7-3 and TRBJ2-1, is as follows: GAGVSQTPSNKVTEKGKYVELRCDPISGHTALYWYRQSLGQGPEFLIYFQGTGAADDSGLPNDRFFAVRPEGSVSTLKIQRTERGDSAVYLCASSLRRGSNEQFFGPGTRLTVL.

This chain's CDR3 is CASSTSGGANQPQHF. CDR3 coding DNA: TGTGCCAGCAGCACCTCAGGGGGCGCCAATCAGCCCCAGCATTTT. The V call is TRBV3-1 (or the pseudogene TRBV3-2), the J call TRBJ1-5, with 8 bases aligning to TRBD1. Unmatched junction bases numbered 6, after V lost 5 bases and J lost 3 bases. The CDR3 totals 15 residues. Germline CDR1 and CDR2: LGHDT and YNNKEL (reference sequence).

The J gene is TRBJ2-2, the V gene TRBV3-1 (or the pseudogene TRBV3-2); D is unresolved. V was pared by 0 bases and J by 1 base, with 12 bases between. Germline lookup yields CDR1 LGHDT and CDR2 YNNKEL (reference sequence). This CDR3 contains 17 residues. This chain's CDR3 is CASSQDLNSLNTGELFF. The DNA of the CDR3 is TGTGCCAGCAGCCAAGATCTAAACAGCCTGAACACCGGGGAGCTGTTTTTT.

The rearrangement uses TRBV10-3 and TRBJ1-6, with D unclear. The CDR3 runs 16 residues. The V end lost 5 bases, the J end lost 4 bases, and 15 bases lay between the germline ends. Looked up from germline, CDR1 is ENHRY and CDR2 is SYGVKD. The CDR3 DNA is TGTGCCATCAGTCCGGTCGACAAAACGTATAATTCACCCCTCCACTTT. It codes for CAISPVDKTYNSPLHF.

The chain is built from TRBV11-2 and TRBJ1-1; D possibly corresponds to TRBD1 (6 bases). The germline gives CDR1 SGHAT, CDR2 FQNNGV. With 5 bases removed from V and 1 base from J, the gap between germline ends came to 14 bases. This CDR3 has 15 amino acids. CDR3 loop: CASSRPGTWNTEAFF. In DNA form, the CDR3 reads TGTGCCAGCAGCCGTCCCGGGACATGGAACACTGAAGCTTTCTTT.

The gene calls are TRBV30 and TRBJ2-2, with 7 bases aligning to TRBD1. Trimming cost V 3 bases and J 4 bases; bases outside gene matches: 2. Germline lookup yields CDR1 GTSNPN and CDR2 SVGIG (reference sequence). The CDR3 has 13 amino acids. Written as DNA, the CDR3 is TGTGCCTGGAGAGGGACAGTCACCGGGGAGCTGTTTTTT. Translating gives CAWRGTVTGELFF.

The genes are TRBV7-9 and TRBJ2-3; D possibly corresponds to TRBD2 (6 bases). Germline V gives CDR1 SEHNR, CDR2 FQNEAQ (reference sequence). The CDR3 has 16 residues. V was shortened by 6 bases and J by 2 bases, with 18 bases between the two germline ends. The CDR3 nucleotides are TGTGCCAGCAGTCCCACTCGGGACTTTTACACAGATACGCAGTATTTT. Protein: CASSPTRDFYTDTQYF. The full variable domain, its missing parts supplied by reference TRBV7-9 and TRBJ2-3, is DTGVSQNPRHKITKRGQNVTFRCDPISEHNRLYWYRQTLGQGPEFLTYFQNEAQLEKSRLLSDRFSAERPKGSFSTLEIQRTEQGDSAMYLCASSPTRDFYTDTQYFGPGTRLTVL.

This sequence joins TRBV5-4 and TRBJ1-6; a possible D gene is TRBD1 (5 bases). The V and J ends lost 0 bases and 7 bases respectively, with 8 bases between them. The germline V gene has CDR1 SGHNT and CDR2 YYREEE (reference sequence). The CDR3 has 14 amino acids. For the CDR3, the DNA is TGTGCCAGCAGCTTGGTGGACAAGAATTCACCCCTCCACTTT. Protein product: CASSLVDKNSPLHF. Together with reference TRBV5-4 and TRBJ1-6, the CDR3 gives the full variable domain: ETGVTQSPTHLIKTRGQQVTLRCSSQSGHNTVSWYQQALGQGPQFIFQYYREEENGRGNFPPRFSGLQFPNYSSELNVNALELDDSALYLCASSLVDKNSPLHFGNGTRLTVT.

This clone was counted once. The V and J genes are TRBV19 and TRBJ1-4, with a weak D call TRBD1 (6 bases). The CDR3 runs 15 residues. Germline values: CDR1 LNHDA, CDR2 SQIVND (reference sequence). Trimming took 7 bases from V and 5 from J, leaving 17 bases between them. The CDR3 region has the DNA TGTGCCAGTACACAACAGGGTTCGACAAATGAAAAACTGTTTTTT. Translating it yields CASTQQGSTNEKLFF.

The chain has TRBV30 and TRBJ1-1; tentative D call: TRBD1 (5 bases). The CDR3 length is 14 residues. With 1 base removed from V and 6 bases from J, the gap between germline ends came to 15 bases. The germline V gene encodes CDR1 GTSNPN and CDR2 SVGIG (reference sequence). The CDR3: CAWSGSWGRPEAFF. The CDR3 DNA follows: TGTGCCTGGAGTGGATCGTGGGGCCGCCCTGAAGCTTTCTTT.

This clone was observed a handful of times. This chain connects TRBV4-1 to TRBJ1-2, with 7 bases identical to TRBD1. The V segment lost 4 bases and the J segment 8 bases; nucleotides outside the gene matches: 10. Germline lookup yields CDR1 MGHRA and CDR2 YSYEKL. This CDR3 region has 14 residues. CDR3 sequence: CASSPRGAVGGYTF. In nucleotides, the CDR3 is TGCGCCAGCAGCCCCAGGGGGGCGGTAGGGGGCTACACCTTC.